This TCR beta chain originates from a study of cytomegalovirus exposure and HLA in healthy donors. Study-wide results and caveats: Available immune exposure information covered CMV serostatus only. About 87% or about 30% of the time was how often most TCR beta V segments were productive, according to an earlier analysis. The study flagged about 150 TCR beta chains as cytomegalovirus-associated.

Regarding this clone: What it binds is not known.

Though nominally healthy at sampling, donors likely had unrecorded immune exposures. Germline-derived CDR1 and CDR2 are SGHNT and YYREEE (reference sequence). V lost 0 bases, J lost 4 bases, and 9 bases lay in between. The CDR3 is 14 residues long. The PCR made use of 60 Vbeta and 13 Jbeta primers. Data came from immunoSEQ multiplex PCR; TCRdb stores just in-frame clones and leaves some out. The repertoire includes approximately 130,000 clones, over 75% of them detected once, and about 5.8% sits in the top ten. This clonotype was sampled from a man in his late teens or twenties in good health and CMV-seropositive. The V gene is TRBV5-4, the J gene TRBJ2-3; possibly TRBD2 for D (6 bases). Sequencing was carried out using PBMCs. DNA of the CDR3: TGTGCCAGCAGCTTGGGCGGGGCCCCAGATACGCAGTATTTT. It encodes CASSLGGAPDTQYF.